This TCR beta chain derives from a study of intratumoral heterogeneity in liver cancer. In the study overall: Across the full approximately 13-patient cohort, most patients were male and a median age of approximately 63 years was recorded. To investigate intratumor heterogeneity, the study integrated RNA-seq, DNA sequencing, TCR-seq and SNP array data drawn from multiple regions of hepatocellular carcinoma specimens. Of the roughly 70 multiregional samples collected from approximately 15 HCC patients in the overall cohort, 51 were tumoral regions and some 20 were adjacent nontumoral regions. Summary of the overall study and its limitations: The authors noted a relatively low number of patients and under-sampled tumor-infiltrating lymphocyte representation as limitations.

TCR beta chain CDR3 regions were sequenced from genomic DNA using the immunoSEQ assay. Rearranged VDJ segments were amplified with primers annealing to V and J segments. From the authors' description of their analysis: The ImmunoSeq Analyzer software was used to calculate clonality and richness metrics. Differentially abundant clones between regions were identified using Fisher's exact test plus a beta-binomial method for added stringency. TCRdb took this table from immuneACCESS and kept in-frame rearrangements with V and J called. Such tables lack part of the clones; where checked against another copy, unresolved V genes explain under half of the gap, and the rest is unexplained. V and J calls and clone size are as listed in that table; D and trimming were resolved from the DNA. This sample lists roughly 6,000 clones; 68% were detected once. The top ten clones comprise 22% of the sample. V loses 0 bases at its end and J loses 8 bases; junction bases beyond the gene matches: 6. The CDR3 goes from the cysteine to the phenylalanine over 16 residues. Only the CDR3 DNA is retained, 48 bases long and in frame from the first base. CDR1 MNHEY and CDR2 SVGEGT were looked up in the germline V gene.

Every patient had early-stage hepatocellular carcinoma and went to surgical resection without receiving any prior therapy. The sampled areas showed no macroscopic signs of necrosis or hemorrhage. Multiple regions from two patients underwent TCR sequencing (ImmunoSeq). Each frozen resection tissue sample was taken at least 1 cm away from every other sample. Samples with the label N were taken from nontumoral liver tissue next to the tumor. The DNeasy blood and tissue kit was used to extract genomic DNA from bulk tissue. This clone is described as medium-sized (0.01 to 0.1%). No antigen is known for it. Per-base quality was not reported, and no clone a single base away is much larger than it.

This chain is built from TRBV6-2 or TRBV6-3 and TRBJ2-1; 11 nucleotides in the junction match TRBD2. The sequences come from tumor-adjacent normal tissue, collected before any cancer treatment. The sequence was collected from a man aged 70 or older with hepatocellular carcinoma. CDR3 region: CASSYSLAGGIDEQFF. The nucleotide sequence is TGTGCCAGCAGTTACTCGCTAGCGGGGGGCATCGATGAGCAGTTCTTC.